Below are 25 T cell receptor beta chains sequenced from a single sample in a study of OX40 agonist ivuxolimab in advanced cancers. Here immunoSEQ multiplex PCR was the method, and the copy in TCRdb shows in-frame clones only, minus some. The sample holds around 83,000 clones, approximately 85% seen once. The sequencing here drew on CD4+ or CD8+ T cells sorted from blood, taken in a trial of the OX40 agonist ivuxolimab. These receptors came from an adult with an advanced solid tumor such as melanoma, head and neck, liver or kidney cancer.

This chain connects TRBV7-6 to TRBJ1-4; no definite D call. The germline CDR1 and CDR2 sequences are SGHVS and FNYEAQ. The CDR3 has 13 amino acids. V was shortened by 4 bases and J by 7 bases, with 10 bases between the two germline ends. The CDR3 region has the DNA TGTGCCAGCAGCTCCGGGATGAGTGAAAAACTGTTTTTT. This codes for CASSSGMSEKLFF.

The rearrangement links TRBV28 to TRBJ2-6; D is uncertain. Trimming stripped 2 bases from V and 2 bases from J, with 16 bases between. CDR1 and CDR2 from the germline V gene are MDHEN and SYDVKM. This CDR3 contains 18 residues. The CDR3 DNA reads TGTGCCAGCAGTTTACCTATTGATTCGGCTACTGGGGCCAACGTCCTGACTTTC. Translated: CASSLPIDSATGANVLTF.

The V and J genes are TRBV27 and TRBJ1-1; D is unresolved. V lost 3 bases and J lost 0, with 11 bases in between. The CDR3 covers 15 residues. The germline V gene encodes CDR1 MNHEY and CDR2 SMNVEV (reference sequence). CDR3 DNA: TGTGCCAGCAGTTTTAGTCCGACCTTGAACACTGAAGCTTTCTTT. Amino acids: CASSFSPTLNTEAFF.

This chain connects TRBV5-6 to TRBJ1-5, with 9 bases lining up with TRBD1. The CDR3 is 17 amino acids. V gave up 1 base and J gave up 4 bases; unmatched junction bases: 9. Germline CDR1 SGHDT, CDR2 YYEEEE. CDR3 in DNA: TGTGCCAGCAGCTTGCTCAAAGAGACAGGGGGAAATCAGCCCCAGCATTTT. It is translated as CASSLLKETGGNQPQHF. Variable domain in full (rest from reference TRBV5-6 and TRBJ1-5): DAGVTQSPTHLIKTRGQQVTLRCSPKSGHDTVSWYQQALGQGPQFIFQYYEEEERQRGNFPDRFSGHQFPNYSSELNVNALLLGDSALYLCASSLLKETGGNQPQHFGDGTRLSIL.

The chain combines TRBV6-1 with TRBJ1-2; D gene unclear. CDR1 is MNHNS and CDR2 is SASEGT in the germline V gene. The CDR3 loop spans 19 amino acids. Trimming cost V 1 base and J 8 bases, with 29 bases left between them. CDR3 protein: CASSEGLSQIGRWLRGYTF. The CDR3 DNA is TGTGCCAGCAGTGAAGGATTAAGCCAGATAGGCCGCTGGCTTAGAGGCTACACCTTC.

This rearrangement joins TRBV7-3 to TRBJ1-1; 8 bases are a match to TRBD1. Trimming at V came to 3 bases and at J to 5 bases, leaving 5 bases not matched to a gene. CDR1 is SGHTA, CDR2 FQGTGA, per germline. The CDR3 is 14 residues long. CDR3 in amino acids: CASSFQGAGTEAFF. The CDR3 DNA follows: TGTGCCAGCAGCTTCCAGGGGGCCGGGACTGAAGCTTTCTTT.

This CDR3 is CASVRPYRGGTEAFF. The CDR3 DNA reads TGTGCCAGCGTCCGCCCCTACAGGGGAGGCACTGAAGCTTTCTTT. The chain employs TRBV7-9 and TRBJ1-1, with TRBD1 identical over 7 bases. Losses at the gene ends were 8 bases for V and 4 bases for J; bases not matched to a gene: 13. Germline V CDR1 and CDR2: SEHNR, FQNEAQ (reference sequence). The CDR3 consists of 15 residues.

This chain connects TRBV6-1 to TRBJ2-3; maybe TRBD1 (6 bases). Germline CDR1 and CDR2: MNHNS and SASEGT. Trimming shortened V by 6 bases and J by 0 bases, and 13 bases separated the two germline ends. There are 15 residues in the CDR3. CDR3 protein: CASSSGTSSTDTQYF. The CDR3 DNA is TGTGCCAGCAGCTCCGGGACATCTAGCACAGATACGCAGTATTTT.

The chain recombines TRBV5-4 with TRBJ2-5, with D uncertain. Germline CDR1 and CDR2: SGHNT and YYREEE (reference sequence). The length of the CDR3 is 13 residues. Trimming stripped 1 base from V and 4 bases from J, with 8 bases between. The CDR3 reads CASSLYGRETQYF. In DNA, the CDR3 is TGTGCCAGCAGCTTGTACGGAAGAGAGACCCAGTACTTC.

The CDR3 DNA sequence: TGTGCCAGCAGCTTAGGACAGGGGTATTCCTACGAGCAGTACTTC. This codes for CASSLGQGYSYEQYF. This sequence joins TRBV7-9 and TRBJ2-7; 8 bases fit TRBD1. Germline-derived CDR1 and CDR2 are SEHNR and FQNEAQ (reference sequence). Trimming took 1 base from V and 1 from J; bases not matched to a gene: 3. The CDR3 has 15 residues.

This clone came up once. The chain couples TRBV28 to TRBJ1-2; D may be TRBD1 (5 bases). The CDR3 runs 15 residues. The V end lost 3 bases, the J end lost 3 bases, and 14 bases lay between the germline ends. CDR1 is MDHEN and CDR2 is SYDVKM in the germline V gene. In DNA, the CDR3 is TGTGCCAGCAGTTTCTCTACCGGGACGTACTATGGCTACACCTTC. Its protein is CASSFSTGTYYGYTF.

The V gene is TRBV11-1, the J gene TRBJ2-1; D gene ambiguous. Germline V gene lookup returns CDR1 SGHAT and CDR2 FQDESV (reference sequence). The CDR3 runs to 15 residues. Trimming took 2 bases from V and 5 from J, leaving 13 bases between them. The CDR3 reads CASSLFRVVNNEQFF. The CDR3, as DNA: TGTGCCAGCAGCTTATTCCGAGTAGTCAACAATGAGCAGTTCTTC.

Only one count was recorded for this clone. This chain joins TRBV5-1 and TRBJ1-5; D might be TRBD1 (5 bases). Germline lookup yields CDR1 SGHRS and CDR2 YFSETQ. This CDR3 has 14 amino acids. The germline V and J ends were trimmed by 4 bases and 6 bases, with 14 bases remaining between them. The CDR3 spells CASSLGTVGQPQHF. As DNA, the CDR3 is TGCGCCAGCAGCCTAGGGACGGTAGGTCAGCCCCAGCATTTT.

Here the CDR3 DNA reads TGTGCCAGCAGAGCCGTAGGGGGGGGTGGAAAACTGTTTTTT. Its translation: CASRAVGGGGKLFF. The V and J genes are TRBV28 and TRBJ1-4; D might be TRBD1 (6 bases). Germline values: CDR1 MDHEN, CDR2 SYDVKM. The V end lost 6 bases, the J end lost 10 bases, and 18 bases lay between the germline ends. This CDR3 is 14 amino acids long.

A few counts support this clone. The V gene is TRBV27, the J gene TRBJ1-1; perhaps TRBD1 as D (5 bases). Trimming shortened V by 3 bases and J by 3 bases, and 11 bases separated the two germline ends. The length of the CDR3 is 14 residues. Germline CDR1 reads MNHEY; CDR2 reads SMNVEV (reference sequence). CDR3 residues: CASSFGRGDTEAFF. Here the CDR3 DNA reads TGTGCCAGCAGTTTTGGTCGGGGGGACACTGAAGCTTTCTTT.

This chain uses TRBV10-1 with TRBJ2-1; TRBD2 matches at 16 bases. Looked up from germline, CDR1 is WNHNN and CDR2 is SYGVQD (reference sequence). The ends lost 3 bases at V and 10 bases at J; junction bases unmatched: 12. The CDR3 has 18 amino acids. CDR3 amino acids: CASSDQGLAGGDSYEQFF. CDR3 coding DNA: TGCGCCAGCAGTGATCAGGGACTAGCGGGAGGGGACAGCTACGAGCAGTTCTTC.

The chain is built from TRBV28 and TRBJ1-2, with 10 nucleotides matching TRBD1. J was trimmed by 8 bases and V by 3 bases; bases with no gene match: 12. This CDR3 comprises 16 residues. The germline V gene encodes CDR1 MDHEN and CDR2 SYDVKM. The CDR3 reads CASSLDRDRGRSGYTF. CDR3 in DNA: TGTGCCAGCAGTTTGGACCGGGACAGGGGAAGGTCCGGCTACACCTTC.

The CDR3 DNA is TGTGCCAGCAGTGGGACAGTTAATGAAAAACTGTTTTTT. Amino acid sequence: CASSGTVNEKLFF. The chain joins TRBV6-1 to TRBJ1-4, with D perhaps matching TRBD1 (6 bases). The CDR3 has 13 amino acids. V shed 4 bases and J shed 4 bases, with 7 bases lying between them. Germline V CDR1 and CDR2: MNHNS, SASEGT.

The chain combines TRBV28 with TRBJ1-2; D gene unclear. V was clipped by 4 bases and J by 4 bases, with 13 bases between them. Germline assignment: CDR1 MDHEN and CDR2 SYDVKM. The CDR3 is 14 amino acids. In DNA form, the CDR3 reads TGTGCCAGCAGTTCAGCGGCTCGAGTCTATGGCTACACCTTC. It specifies CASSSAARVYGYTF.

The chain employs TRBV6-5 and TRBJ2-7; D is perhaps TRBD1 (6 bases). CDR3 size: 14 residues. Germline CDR1 reads MNHEY; CDR2 reads SVGAGI. Trimming removed 2 bases at V and 3 bases at J, with 11 bases between. CDR3 residues: CASSYLRDNYEQYF. CDR3 in DNA: TGTGCCAGCAGTTACCTCCGGGACAACTACGAGCAGTACTTC.

The chain combines TRBV18 with TRBJ2-3, with 8 nucleotides matching TRBD1. The germline V gene encodes CDR1 KGHSH and CDR2 LQKENI. The V segment lost 0 bases and the J segment 6 bases; nucleotides outside the gene matches: 5. The CDR3 has 15 residues. For the CDR3, the DNA is TGTGCCAGCTCACCACCGCAGGGGGCATCGGATACGCAGTATTTT. Translated, it gives CASSPPQGASDTQYF.

CDR3: CASSLERAYEQYF. The CDR3 coding sequence is TGTGCCAGCAGCTTGGAGCGCGCCTACGAGCAGTACTTC. J is TRBJ2-7 and V is TRBV5-4; D remains unclear. Germline-derived CDR1 and CDR2 are SGHNT and YYREEE (reference sequence). There are 13 residues in the CDR3. V was pared by 0 bases and J by 2 bases, with 6 bases between.

This rearrangement joins TRBV20-1 to TRBJ2-3; no clear D. This CDR3 is built from 11 residues. Trimming took 3 bases from V and 5 from J, leaving 6 bases between them. The germline CDR1 and CDR2 sequences are DFQATT and SNEGSKA (reference sequence). CDR3 coding DNA: TGCAGTGCTAGTAAAAGAGATACGCAGTATTTT. Translating it yields CSASKRDTQYF.

The chain uses TRBV27 and TRBJ1-5; TRBD1 aligns across 8 bases. Germline V gene data show CDR1 as MNHEY and CDR2 as SMNVEV (reference sequence). V dropped 5 bases and J dropped 3; count of bases not matched to a gene: 6. This CDR3 is built from 15 residues. The CDR3 is CASSPPTGDNQPQHF. The CDR3 DNA reads TGTGCCAGCAGTCCCCCGACAGGGGACAATCAGCCCCAGCATTTT.

V and J are TRBV28 and TRBJ1-1, with D possibly TRBD1 on 5 matching bases. V was pared by 3 bases and J by 11 bases, with 16 bases between. Germline V gene lookup returns CDR1 MDHEN and CDR2 SYDVKM. This CDR3 is 13 amino acids long. This CDR3 is CASSFPVGARAFF. The CDR3 nucleotides read TGTGCCAGCAGTTTCCCGGTTGGGGCTCGGGCTTTCTTT.